The text below deals with one T cell receptor (beta chain). No antigen is known for it. Disease lasting under 3 months, a NOSPECS grade of at least 4, and a Clinical Activity Score of at least 3 were features of the ophthalmopathy patients. Source material for PBMCs was over 8 ml fresh peripheral blood. Amplification of TCR beta CDR3 regions was performed using RNA transcripts as template. TCR CDR3 underwent first-round RT-PCR with the HTBI primer set. MiXCR, applied by TCRdb to the multiplex PCR reads, yields one record per CDR3 protein. The sample lists some 300,000 distinct CDR3 sequences, roughly 18% occurring once. The entry originates in a study of T cells in Graves' hyperthyroidism and ophthalmopathy. V lost 2 bases, J lost 0 bases, and 7 bases stayed unmatched. The CDR3 is 20 residues long. Per the germline V gene, CDR1 is SGHTA and CDR2 is FQGTGA. The study, taken as a whole, reports: Ophthalmopathy was separated from stable hyperthyroidism by a 13 V-J model. Blood shared most expanded thyroid clonotypes above 0.001.

The sample was blood. The chain carries TRBV7-3 and TRBJ2-1; TRBD2 agrees at 16 bases. This TCR derives from a man aged 45-65 years with Graves' ophthalmopathy. CDR3 loop: CASSLAGLAGGRSSYNEQFF. The CDR3 region has the DNA TGTGCCAGCAGCTTAGCGGGACTAGCGGGAGGGCGGAGCTCCTACAATGAGCAGTTCTTC. The variable domain in full, with the rest retrieved from reference TRBV7-3 and TRBJ2-1, is GAGVSQTPSNKVTEKGKYVELRCDPISGHTALYWYRQSLGQGPEFLIYFQGTGAADDSGLPNDRFFAVRPEGSVSTLKIQRTERGDSAVYLCASSLAGLAGGRSSYNEQFFGPGTRLTVL.